These T cell receptor beta chains were read from a single sample in a study of T cells after yellow fever vaccination. One entry per CDR3 protein results from TCRdb running MiXCR on the 5' RACE reads. The sample carries approximately 510,000 distinct CDR3 sequences, just over 20% recorded once. The sequences come from PBMCs, collected about 20 days after the first yellow fever vaccination. The receptors were gathered from a man between 18 and 35 years old who received the YFV17D yellow fever vaccine. Both conserved end residues are part of each CDR3. A D gene is named only where the DNA matches it firmly. Size tells how often a clone was seen (once, few, many) or the class of an expanded clone, and some rows leave it out.

cdr3_length: 14
j_call: TRBJ1-2
d_call: NA
clone_size: few
v_call: TRBV5-1
cdr3_aa: CASSPAGRGNGYTF
cdr3_nt: TGCGCCAGCAGCCCCGCGGGCAGGGGCAACGGCTACACCTTC

cdr3_length: 16
j_call: TRBJ1-4
d_call: TRBD1
clone_size: NA
v_call: TRBV4-2
cdr3_aa: CASSRGQGQSGEKLFF
cdr3_nt: TGTGCCAGCAGCCGCGGACAGGGGCAAAGTGGTGAAAAACTGTTTTTT

cdr3_length: 17
j_call: TRBJ1-5
d_call: TRBD1
clone_size: few
v_call: TRBV15
cdr3_aa: CATSRDRGQGVSQPQHF
cdr3_nt: TGTGCCACCAGCAGAGATCGGGGACAGGGGGTTAGTCAGCCCCAGCATTTT

cdr3_length: 14
j_call: TRBJ2-1
d_call: NA
clone_size: NA
v_call: TRBV3-1
cdr3_aa: CASSHGVRGNEQFF
cdr3_nt: TGTGCCAGCAGCCATGGGGTCCGGGGGAATGAGCAGTTCTTC

cdr3_length: 17
j_call: TRBJ2-2
d_call: TRBD1
clone_size: few
v_call: TRBV4-1
cdr3_aa: CASSQGWGQVNTGELFF
cdr3_nt: TGCGCCAGCAGCCAAGGATGGGGACAGGTGAACACCGGGGAGCTGTTTTTT

cdr3_length: 18
j_call: TRBJ2-3
d_call: TRBD2
clone_size: few
v_call: TRBV4-2
cdr3_aa: CASSQASDMERGTDTQYF
cdr3_nt: TGTGCCAGCAGCCAAGCCAGTGATATGGAGCGGGGGACAGATACGCAGTATTTT

cdr3_length: 14
j_call: TRBJ1-2
d_call: NA
clone_size: NA
v_call: TRBV7-2
cdr3_aa: CASSFGSVPTGYTF
cdr3_nt: TGTGCCAGCAGCTTCGGTTCCGTCCCGACGGGCTACACCTTC

cdr3_length: 15
j_call: TRBJ1-5
d_call: TRBD1
clone_size: NA
v_call: TRBV9
cdr3_aa: CASSAGTGFSQPQHF
cdr3_nt: TGTGCCAGCAGCGCCGGGACAGGGTTCAGTCAGCCCCAGCATTTT

cdr3_length: 17
j_call: TRBJ1-4
d_call: NA
clone_size: few
v_call: TRBV18
cdr3_aa: CASSPRAGLPRGEKLFF
cdr3_nt: TGTGCCAGCTCACCGAGGGCAGGGCTCCCCCGCGGTGAAAAACTGTTTTTT

cdr3_length: 14
j_call: TRBJ2-7
d_call: NA
clone_size: NA
v_call: TRBV7-2
cdr3_aa: CASSNAGTHYEQYF
cdr3_nt: TGTGCCAGCAGCAACGCCGGGACACACTACGAGCAGTACTTC

cdr3_length: 15
j_call: TRBJ1-4
d_call: NA
clone_size: NA
v_call: TRBV18
cdr3_aa: CASSPMAPSGEKLFF
cdr3_nt: TGTGCCAGCTCACCAATGGCCCCATCGGGTGAAAAACTGTTTTTT

cdr3_length: 15
j_call: TRBJ2-5
d_call: NA
clone_size: NA
v_call: TRBV7-3
cdr3_aa: CASSLAGGQGETQYF
cdr3_nt: TGTGCCAGCAGCTTAGCTGGGGGCCAAGGAGAGACCCAGTACTTC

cdr3_length: 13
j_call: TRBJ2-7
d_call: TRBD1
clone_size: NA
v_call: TRBV12-3/TRBV12-4
cdr3_aa: CASRKGQPYEQYF
cdr3_nt: TGTGCCAGCAGAAAGGGACAGCCCTACGAGCAGTACTTC

cdr3_length: 14
j_call: TRBJ1-1
d_call: NA
clone_size: NA
v_call: TRBV7-2
cdr3_aa: CASSLETGNTEAFF
cdr3_nt: TGTGCCAGCAGCTTAGAGACGGGGAACACTGAAGCTTTCTTT

cdr3_length: 14
j_call: TRBJ2-3
d_call: TRBD1
clone_size: few
v_call: TRBV11-1
cdr3_aa: CASRTQGASDTQYF
cdr3_nt: TGTGCCAGCAGAACTCAGGGGGCATCAGATACGCAGTATTTT

cdr3_length: 14
j_call: TRBJ1-2
d_call: TRBD1
clone_size: few
v_call: TRBV28
cdr3_aa: CASSPQGAVGGYTF
cdr3_nt: TGTGCCAGCAGTCCACAGGGGGCCGTAGGTGGCTACACCTTC

cdr3_length: 14
j_call: TRBJ1-2
d_call: NA
clone_size: once
v_call: TRBV18
cdr3_aa: CASSPVGDNYGYTF
cdr3_nt: TGTGCCAGCTCACCGGTGGGGGATAACTATGGCTACACCTTC

cdr3_length: 15
j_call: TRBJ2-7
d_call: TRBD1
clone_size: NA
v_call: TRBV7-9
cdr3_aa: CASSGWGQGAYEQYF
cdr3_nt: TGTGCCAGCTCCGGGTGGGGACAGGGGGCCTACGAGCAGTACTTC

cdr3_length: 14
j_call: TRBJ1-5
d_call: NA
clone_size: few
v_call: TRBV20-1
cdr3_aa: CSAGSLQQDQPQHF
cdr3_nt: TGCAGTGCTGGGAGTCTACAGCAAGATCAGCCCCAGCATTTT

cdr3_length: 17
j_call: TRBJ2-3
d_call: TRBD2
clone_size: NA
v_call: TRBV20-1
cdr3_aa: CSARGLAGDRSTDTQYF
cdr3_nt: TGCAGTGCTAGGGGACTAGCGGGGGATCGGAGCACAGATACGCAGTATTTT

cdr3_length: 15
j_call: TRBJ2-5
d_call: TRBD2
clone_size: NA
v_call: TRBV9
cdr3_aa: CASSVGGSGQETQYF
cdr3_nt: TGTGCCAGCAGCGTTGGGGGTAGCGGGCAAGAGACCCAGTACTTC

cdr3_length: 16
j_call: TRBJ1-2
d_call: TRBD1
clone_size: NA
v_call: TRBV7-9
cdr3_aa: CASSLDRGTGTLGYTF
cdr3_nt: TGTGCCAGCAGCTTAGACCGCGGGACAGGGACCCTTGGCTACACCTTC

cdr3_length: 15
j_call: TRBJ2-5
d_call: NA
clone_size: few
v_call: TRBV27
cdr3_aa: CASSRAIPIQETQYF
cdr3_nt: TGTGCCAGCAGCCGAGCTATCCCCATACAAGAGACCCAGTACTTC

cdr3_length: 15
j_call: TRBJ2-5
d_call: NA
clone_size: few
v_call: TRBV5-1
cdr3_aa: CASSTDPRGQETQYF
cdr3_nt: TGCGCCAGCAGCACGGACCCGCGGGGTCAAGAGACCCAGTACTTC

cdr3_length: 16
j_call: TRBJ2-3
d_call: TRBD1
clone_size: few
v_call: TRBV10-3
cdr3_aa: CAISVGSRGRADTQYF
cdr3_nt: TGTGCCATCAGTGTAGGGTCCAGGGGGCGCGCAGATACGCAGTATTTT

cdr3_length: 15
j_call: TRBJ2-5
d_call: NA
clone_size: NA
v_call: TRBV20-1
cdr3_aa: CSAELGGTPFKTQYF
cdr3_nt: TGCAGTGCCGAGTTGGGGGGAACCCCTTTCAAGACCCAGTACTTC

cdr3_length: 15
j_call: TRBJ2-1
d_call: NA
clone_size: few
v_call: TRBV7-8
cdr3_aa: CASSFGSLGHNEQFF
cdr3_nt: TGTGCCAGCAGCTTCGGCTCCCTCGGACACAATGAGCAGTTCTTC

cdr3_length: 11
j_call: TRBJ1-1
d_call: NA
clone_size: NA
v_call: TRBV20-1
cdr3_aa: CSARWLSEAFF
cdr3_nt: TGCAGTGCTAGATGGCTCTCTGAAGCTTTCTTT

cdr3_length: 16
j_call: TRBJ1-4
d_call: NA
clone_size: few
v_call: TRBV4-2
cdr3_aa: CASSQATGTTNEKLFF
cdr3_nt: TGTGCCAGCAGCCAAGCGACAGGAACAACTAATGAAAAACTGTTTTTT

cdr3_length: 12
j_call: TRBJ2-4
d_call: NA
clone_size: NA
v_call: TRBV5-1
cdr3_aa: CASSPGDGIQYF
cdr3_nt: TGCGCCAGCAGCCCCGGGGACGGGATTCAGTACTTC

cdr3_length: 15
j_call: TRBJ2-2
d_call: NA
clone_size: NA
v_call: TRBV28
cdr3_aa: CASRNWGSNTGELFF
cdr3_nt: TGTGCCAGCAGAAATTGGGGGTCGAACACCGGGGAGCTGTTTTTT

cdr3_length: 14
j_call: TRBJ1-1
d_call: NA
clone_size: NA
v_call: TRBV19
cdr3_aa: CASSTQGGIPEAFF
cdr3_nt: TGTGCCAGTAGTACACAGGGAGGAATTCCCGAAGCTTTCTTT

cdr3_length: 16
j_call: TRBJ2-2
d_call: TRBD1
clone_size: few
v_call: TRBV7-9
cdr3_aa: CASSSLDRGNTGELFF
cdr3_nt: TGTGCCAGCAGCTCCTTGGACAGGGGGAACACCGGGGAGCTGTTTTTT

cdr3_length: 14
j_call: TRBJ1-4
d_call: NA
clone_size: few
v_call: TRBV18
cdr3_aa: CASSSQEYNEKLFF
cdr3_nt: TGTGCCAGCTCGTCACAGGAGTATAATGAAAAACTGTTTTTT

cdr3_length: 13
j_call: TRBJ2-2
d_call: NA
clone_size: few
v_call: TRBV20-1
cdr3_aa: CSASRQNTGELFF
cdr3_nt: TGCAGTGCTAGTCGGCAGAACACCGGGGAGCTGTTTTTT

cdr3_length: 15
j_call: TRBJ2-5
d_call: TRBD2
clone_size: few
v_call: TRBV29-1
cdr3_aa: CSVEIAGEEQETQYF
cdr3_nt: TGCAGCGTTGAAATAGCGGGGGAGGAACAAGAGACCCAGTACTTC

cdr3_length: 14
j_call: TRBJ1-1
d_call: NA
clone_size: NA
v_call: TRBV12-3/TRBV12-4
cdr3_aa: CASSLSTIQGLTFF
cdr3_nt: TGTGCCAGCAGTTTATCTACAATACAGGGTCTCACTTTCTTT

cdr3_length: 17
j_call: TRBJ1-1
d_call: TRBD1
clone_size: few
v_call: TRBV6-5
cdr3_aa: CASSYSAGGASRTEAFF
cdr3_nt: TGTGCCAGCAGTTACTCGGCAGGGGGGGCCTCGCGAACTGAAGCTTTCTTT

cdr3_length: 13
j_call: TRBJ2-5
d_call: NA
clone_size: NA
v_call: TRBV5-1
cdr3_aa: CASTASSKETQYF
cdr3_nt: TGCGCCAGCACAGCCAGTTCCAAAGAGACCCAGTACTTC

cdr3_length: 12
j_call: TRBJ2-7
d_call: NA
clone_size: NA
v_call: TRBV7-9
cdr3_aa: CASSWGIGEQYF
cdr3_nt: TGTGCCAGCAGCTGGGGGATAGGCGAGCAGTACTTC

cdr3_length: 13
j_call: TRBJ1-2
d_call: NA
clone_size: NA
v_call: TRBV5-6
cdr3_aa: CASRSGRSIGYTF
cdr3_nt: TGTGCCAGCAGGAGCGGACGGAGTATTGGCTACACCTTC

cdr3_length: 15
j_call: TRBJ2-7
d_call: TRBD1
clone_size: few
v_call: TRBV6-5
cdr3_aa: CASSWSLGQGKEQYF
cdr3_nt: TGTGCCAGCAGTTGGTCCTTAGGACAGGGGAAAGAGCAGTACTTC

cdr3_length: 15
j_call: TRBJ1-5
d_call: NA
clone_size: few
v_call: TRBV4-1
cdr3_aa: CASSQEDRSNQPQHF
cdr3_nt: TGCGCCAGCAGCCAAGAGGACAGAAGCAATCAGCCCCAGCATTTT